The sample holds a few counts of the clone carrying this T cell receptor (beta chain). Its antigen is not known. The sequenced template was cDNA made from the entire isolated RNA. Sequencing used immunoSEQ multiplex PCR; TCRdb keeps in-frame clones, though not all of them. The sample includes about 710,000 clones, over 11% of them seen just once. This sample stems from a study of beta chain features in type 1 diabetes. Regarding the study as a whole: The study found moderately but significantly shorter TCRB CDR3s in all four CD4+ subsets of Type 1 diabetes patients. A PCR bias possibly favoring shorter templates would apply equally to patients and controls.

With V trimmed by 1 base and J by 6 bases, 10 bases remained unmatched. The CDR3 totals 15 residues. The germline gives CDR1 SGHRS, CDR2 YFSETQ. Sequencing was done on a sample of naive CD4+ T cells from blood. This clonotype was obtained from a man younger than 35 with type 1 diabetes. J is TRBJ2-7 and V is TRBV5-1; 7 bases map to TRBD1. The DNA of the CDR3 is TGCGCCAGCAGCTTGACCCCGACAGGGATTTCCGAGCAGTACTTC. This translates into CASSLTPTGISEQYF.